Listed here are 9 T cell receptor beta chains from one sample, sequenced in a study of shared clonotypes between healthy human individuals. Assay used: immunoSEQ multiplex PCR; TCRdb lists only in-frame clones, some missing. The top ten hold around 0.13% of the sample, which has about 2 million clones, 95% seen once. Sequencing was performed on naive CD4+ T cells sorted from blood. Stated subset: CD45RA+ positively selected. All receptors come from a man between 18 and 29 years old in good health.

The V gene is TRBV7-2, the J gene TRBJ1-1; 7 nucleotides match TRBD1. Germline V gene data show CDR1 as SGHTA and CDR2 as FQGNSA. The CDR3 contains 17 residues. The V gene end was trimmed by 2 bases and the J gene end by 3 bases; junction bases not matched to a gene: 12. CDR3 in DNA: TGTGCCAGCAGCTTATTTAGGGGACAGAGGGGACACACTGAAGCTTTCTTT. Residues: CASSLFRGQRGHTEAFF.

This chain joins TRBV30 and TRBJ2-1, with 14 nucleotides matching TRBD2. This CDR3 region has 18 residues. Germline CDR1 reads GTSNPN; CDR2 reads SVGIG (reference sequence). V trimming: 0 bases; J trimming: 3 bases; junction bases outside the gene matches: 7. The DNA for the CDR3 is TGTGCCTGGAGTGTGTGGACTAGCGGGAGGACTTACTACAATGAGCAGTTCTTC. Its translation: CAWSVWTSGRTYYNEQFF.

This CDR3 is CASSISLGRGDTGELFF. The CDR3 DNA follows: TGTGCCAGTAGTATCTCTCTCGGCAGGGGAGACACCGGGGAGCTGTTTTTT. V gene TRBV19 combines with J gene TRBJ2-2, with D possibly matching TRBD1 (6 bases). The germline CDR1 and CDR2 sequences are LNHDA and SQIVND (reference sequence). V was shortened by 3 bases and J by 3 bases, with 17 bases between the two germline ends. The CDR3 is 17 residues long.

The chain joins TRBV27 to TRBJ2-7; 8 positions agree with TRBD2. Trimming at V came to 8 bases and at J to 0 bases, leaving 21 bases not matched to a gene. This CDR3 has 19 residues. Germline V gene data show CDR1 as MNHEY and CDR2 as SMNVEV (reference sequence). The CDR3 loop is CASPLLGGRTSYSSYEQYF. The DNA of the CDR3 is TGTGCCAGCCCCTTACTGGGCGGGAGGACTTCATATAGCTCCTACGAGCAGTACTTC.

The J gene is TRBJ1-4, the V gene TRBV25-1; 9 bases are a match to TRBD1. The CDR3 is 16 residues long. Per the germline V gene, CDR1 is MGHDK and CDR2 is SYGVNS. V was clipped by 3 bases and J by 4 bases; unmatched bases: 6. The DNA for the CDR3 is TGTGCCAGCAGTGAGGGGGACAGGGCCATTAATGAAAAACTGTTTTTT. Protein product: CASSEGDRAINEKLFF.

The genes are TRBV29-1 and TRBJ2-7; the D is unclear. Germline loops: CDR1 SQVTM, CDR2 ANQGSEA. CDR3 size: 14 residues. Between the trimmed V and J ends, which lost 4 bases and 2 bases, there was a span of 15 bases. The CDR3 here is CSVVTGRWTYEQYF. CDR3 bases: TGCAGCGTTGTAACCGGACGGTGGACCTACGAGCAGTACTTC.

The chain combines TRBV5-1 with TRBJ1-2; D might be TRBD1 (5 bases). V was cut by 4 bases and J by 4 bases, with 17 bases left in between. CDR1 and CDR2 (germline): SGHRS, YFSETQ. The CDR3 contains 15 residues. CDR3: CASSLDPGGVYGYTF. The CDR3 DNA reads TGCGCCAGCAGCCTTGATCCGGGAGGGGTCTATGGCTACACCTTC.

The chain is built from TRBV19 and TRBJ2-1; TRBD2 agrees at 9 bases. The CDR3 is 16 amino acids. The V gene end was trimmed by 7 bases and the J gene end by 2 bases; junction bases not matched to a gene: 9. From germline, CDR1 is LNHDA and CDR2 SQIVND (reference sequence). The CDR3 protein is CASTATLAGTYNEQFF. The CDR3 DNA is TGTGCCAGTACCGCGACCCTAGCGGGGACCTACAATGAGCAGTTCTTC.

The rearrangement links TRBV30 to TRBJ1-1; D remains unclear. Germline CDR1 is GTSNPN and CDR2 is SVGIG (reference sequence). CDR3 length equals 13 residues. Trimming pared 4 bases from V and 0 bases from J, leaving 9 bases between. The chain's CDR3 is CAWTVQVNTEAFF. CDR3 coding DNA: TGTGCCTGGACCGTCCAAGTGAACACTGAAGCTTTCTTT.